This passage covers 9 T cell receptor beta chains from one sample sequenced in a study of post-analysis software for immune sequencing data. The authors incorporated unique molecular identifiers into the TCR beta cDNA libraries. A single record per CDR3 protein comes from TCRdb applying MiXCR to the PCR reads. The table shows 350,000 to 450,000 distinct CDR3 sequences, with more than 30% occurring only once. Study findings and constraints: Patients had higher frequencies than controls of a handful of TRBV segments, including TRBV5-6, TRBV5-1 and TRBV20-1.

For these TCRs, the target antigens are not known. Sequenced: blood. These receptors originate from a girl aged 2 to 10 with multiple sclerosis.

J is TRBJ2-5 and V is TRBV15; D is unresolved. V was clipped by 2 bases and J by 11 bases, with 18 bases between them. Looked up from germline, CDR1 is LNHNV and CDR2 is YYDKDF (reference sequence). The CDR3 consists of 14 residues. The DNA for the CDR3 is TGTGCCACCAGCAGACGACCTGAGACCTACGGGCAGTACTTC. This translates into CATSRRPETYGQYF.

The V and J genes are TRBV27 and TRBJ2-7, with D possibly TRBD2 on 5 matching bases. This CDR3 contains 13 residues. Trimming pared 3 bases from V and 2 bases from J, leaving 8 bases between. Germline CDR1 and CDR2: MNHEY and SMNVEV (reference sequence). CDR3 amino acids: CASSFEGAYEQYF. The CDR3 region has the DNA TGTGCCAGCAGTTTCGAGGGAGCCTACGAGCAGTACTTC.

V usage is TRBV13 and J usage is TRBJ1-2, with 10 nucleotides matching TRBD1. CDR1 and CDR2 (germline): PRHDT, FYEKMQ (reference sequence). This CDR3 comprises 16 residues. Trimming removed 5 bases from V and 2 bases from J; junction bases left unmatched: 8. The chain's CDR3 is CASSAPGQGDNYGYTF. The CDR3 coding sequence is TGTGCCAGCAGCGCGCCCGGACAGGGGGACAACTATGGCTACACCTTC.

This sequence joins TRBV7-8 and TRBJ2-7; unclear D gene. The V end was cut by 7 bases, the J end by 2 bases, with 15 bases between. CDR1 and CDR2 from the germline V gene are SGHVS and FQNEAQ. The CDR3 is 14 amino acids. This CDR3 reads CASTPDGTAYEQYF. As DNA, the CDR3 is TGTGCCAGCACCCCTGACGGAACCGCCTACGAGCAGTACTTC.

This clonotype was seen more than once but under ten times. In DNA form, the CDR3 reads TGTGCCAGCACACTCCCGGACCGAGGACGTGCTAATGAAAAACTGTTTTTT. It codes for CASTLPDRGRANEKLFF. The V and J genes are TRBV7-9 and TRBJ1-4; no clear D. V was pared by 7 bases and J by 3 bases, with 21 bases between. Germline V lookup: CDR1 SEHNR, CDR2 FQNEAQ (reference sequence). CDR3 length: 17 residues.

V is TRBV4-2 and J is TRBJ2-5; TRBD2 matches at 9 bases. The DNA end is more similar to TRBJ2-7, so the J call may be wrong. This CDR3 comprises 16 residues. In germline, CDR1 is LGHNA, CDR2 YNFKEQ. CDR3 in DNA: TGTGCCAGCAGCCAAGATCGAAGCGGGAGGACCTACGAGCAGTACTTC. Encoded protein: CASSQDRSGRTYEQYF.

This sequence joins TRBV20-1 and TRBJ2-1; the D gene is possibly TRBD2 (6 bases). The CDR3 covers 14 residues. CDR1 DFQATT and CDR2 SNEGSKA come from the germline V gene (reference sequence). Trimming left V 5 bases short and J 13 bases short, with 24 bases between. The CDR3 DNA follows: TGCAGTGCTCCGACTAGGGTCGGGGGAGAGACCCAGTTCTTC. This gives the protein CSAPTRVGGETQFF.

The J gene is TRBJ2-1, the V gene TRBV7-9; the match to TRBD2 covers 9 bases. The CDR3 loop spans 19 amino acids. The V and J ends lost 2 bases and 14 bases, in that order; junction bases with no gene match: 25. Germline CDR1 SEHNR, CDR2 FQNEAQ (reference sequence). The CDR3 region has the DNA TGTGCCAGCAGCTTAACCTCCAATAGCGGGGGAGTCAATGAGTTAGTGGAGTTCTTC. It yields the protein CASSLTSNSGGVNELVEFF. Drawing the rest from reference TRBV7-9 and TRBJ2-1, the complete variable domain is DTGVSQNPRHKITKRGQNVTFRCDPISEHNRLYWYRQTLGQGPEFLTYFQNEAQLEKSRLLSDRFSAERPKGSFSTLEIQRTEQGDSAMYLCASSLTSNSGGVNELVEFFGPGTRLTVL.

This clonotype has more than one count but fewer than ten. The chain's CDR3 is CASSVEGQGTHPAGGPHIQYF. The CDR3 DNA sequence: TGTGCCAGCAGCGTAGAAGGACAGGGGACTCACCCAGCGGGAGGGCCTCACATTCAGTACTTC. The chain has TRBV13 and TRBJ2-4; a possible D gene is TRBD2 (10 bases). The length of the CDR3 is 21 residues. From germline, CDR1 is PRHDT and CDR2 FYEKMQ (reference sequence). With 5 bases removed from V and 8 bases from J, the gap between germline ends came to 37 bases.